This T cell receptor beta chain was sequenced during a study of patients and donors after allogeneic stem cell transplantation (dated by TCRdb to between 2020 and 2021). The library was prepared using RT-PCR. Sequencing was performed on a NextSeq 550. TCRdb cleaned the public reads at Q25 with fastp, built clones with MiXCR and kept in-frame beta chains. For every CDR3 protein sequence, its rows merge into one entry that carries the most common genes and DNA. The sample table lists about 410,000 distinct CDR3 sequences, 16% of them with a count of one. Together, the top ten hold roughly 7% of the sample. The CDR3 runs 16 amino acids, cysteine and phenylalanine included. The sequence is cut down to CDR3 DNA, 48 bases in frame from base 1. The germline V gene specifies SGDLS as CDR1 and YYNGEE as CDR2. Trimming accounts for 0 bases at V and 5 bases at J, while the number of junction bases matched to no gene is 7.

A word on this clonotype: No cognate antigen has been identified for it. There are no base qualities to consult, and no much larger clone falls within one base.

Sample: blood, either unsorted or a sorted T cell fraction (not recorded which). The V gene is TRBV9 and the J gene is TRBJ2-1, with 8 junctional bases fitting TRBD2. This sequence originates from a human donor who was either an allogeneic HSCT recipient or a stem cell or donor lymphocyte infusion donor (not recorded which). It is not recorded whose cells these are; they may come from a transplant donor. This receptor carries the CDR3 CASSVGVTSGHNEQFF. The nucleotide sequence reads as follows: TGTGCCAGCAGCGTAGGGGTTACTAGCGGACACAATGAGCAGTTCTTC.